This T cell receptor beta chain was observed in a study of cytomegalovirus exposure and HLA in healthy donors. General study findings and limits: Prior analysis indicated that the majority of TCR beta V segments exhibited productivity approximately 87% or approximately 30% of the time. The study flagged 150 to 200 TCR beta chains as cytomegalovirus-associated. In a later analysis, the majority of CMV-associated beta chains seemingly showed HLA restriction. Later analysis reportedly placed an Asian-associated ancestry cluster below the approximately 730-donor mean in N-insertions.

13 Jbeta primers and 60 Vbeta primers were used for the PCR. The data were produced by immunoSEQ multiplex PCR, yet TCRdb's version contains in-frame clones alone and is incomplete. The sample lists 150,000 to 200,000 clones; about 76% were seen once. Comment on this clone: The antigen is undetermined.

V was trimmed by 0 bases and J by 6 bases, leaving 16 bases between them. This CDR3 is built from 16 residues. Looked up from germline, CDR1 is SGHDT and CDR2 is YYEEEE. The TCR comes from a woman aged 45-65 years in good health and CMV-seronegative. The sequencing sample was made of PBMCs. This chain links TRBV5-6 with TRBJ1-5; TRBD1 is a possible D gene (5 bases). The DNA for the CDR3 is TGTGCCAGCAGCTTGGGGGCGGCAAGGGGTTCTCAGCCCCAGCATTTT. As protein: CASSLGAARGSQPQHF.